The 28 T cell receptor beta chains below come from one sample, sequenced in a study of T cells in Graves' hyperthyroidism and ophthalmopathy. RNA transcripts yielded amplified TCR beta CDR3 regions. TCR CDR3 underwent first-round RT-PCR with the HTBI primer set. TCRdb reprocessed the multiplex PCR reads via MiXCR and lists one record per CDR3 protein. The repertoire holds 450,000 to 550,000 distinct CDR3 sequences, with around a quarter as singletons. The sample consisted of blood. The source of these receptors is a woman aged 25 to 39 with Graves' ophthalmopathy.

In its sample, this clonotype was seen many times. The chain combines TRBV12-3 or TRBV12-4 with TRBJ1-2; D remains ambiguous. The V end lost 3 bases, the J end lost 2 bases, and 7 bases lay between the germline ends. The CDR3 extends over 13 amino acids. CDR3 residues: CASSFEGNYGYTF. The CDR3 coding sequence is TGTGCCAGCAGTTTCGAGGGAAACTATGGCTACACCTTC.

The J gene is TRBJ2-3, the V gene TRBV28; 9 bases map to TRBD1. V shed 10 bases, J shed 2 bases, and the junction held 7 bases outside the gene matches. The CDR3 consists of 14 residues. Per germline, CDR1 MDHEN and CDR2 SYDVKM. CDR3 sequence: CATWDRAFTDTQYF. CDR3 in DNA: TGTGCCACCTGGGACAGGGCGTTCACAGATACGCAGTATTTT.

There are many counts of this clonotype. The V and J genes are TRBV12-3 or TRBV12-4 and TRBJ2-2; 12 bases map to TRBD2. The CDR3 length is 18 residues. Trimming cost V 5 bases and J 7 bases; bases outside gene matches: 14. The DNA of the CDR3 is TGTGCCAGCAGTCGCTGGCCTAGCGGGGGGGATCTCAACGGGGAGCTGTTTTTT. It encodes CASSRWPSGGDLNGELFF.

This clonotype was observed a few times. V usage is TRBV18 and J usage is TRBJ2-7, with D perhaps TRBD1 (5 bases). CDR3 length equals 14 residues. V was cut by 4 bases and J by 3 bases, with 13 bases left in between. Germline CDR1 and CDR2: KGHSH and LQKENI. The CDR3 spells CASSLQEFGYEQYF. The CDR3 nucleotides read TGTGCCAGCTCACTACAGGAGTTCGGCTACGAGCAGTACTTC.

In its sample, this clonotype was seen a few times. Germline is not matched at one junction end, which may reflect a read error. The chain uses TRBV4-3 and TRBJ1-3; no clear D gene. Germline-derived CDR1 and CDR2 are LGHNA and YSLEER. This CDR3 is 15 amino acids long. CDR3 nucleotide sequence: TGCGCCAGCAGCCAAGAAGGCATCTCTCGAAACACTATATATTTT. This codes for CASSQEGISRNTIYF.

The table lists this clonotype with many counts. This chain connects TRBV27 to TRBJ2-7; 8 bases agree with TRBD1. This CDR3 has 13 amino acids. Looked up from germline, CDR1 is MNHEY and CDR2 is SMNVEV (reference sequence). With V trimmed by 5 bases and J by 6 bases, 6 bases remained unmatched. Here the CDR3 reads CASSKQGDREQYF. As DNA, the CDR3 is TGTGCCAGCAGTAAACAGGGGGATCGCGAGCAGTACTTC.

This clonotype was seen at least ten times. This chain uses TRBV10-3 with TRBJ2-7; D possibly matches TRBD1 or TRBD2 (5 bases each). The CDR3 length is 16 residues. From germline, CDR1 is ENHRY and CDR2 SYGVKD. Trimming took 0 bases from V and 1 from J, leaving 13 bases between them. The CDR3 region is CAISESGMGRSYEQYF. The CDR3 region has the DNA TGTGCCATCAGTGAGTCGGGAATGGGACGGTCCTACGAGCAGTACTTC.

There are many counts of this clonotype. CDR3 nucleotides: TGTGCCAGCAGCGTCACCCACCAGACAGGGCAAGAGACCCAGTACTTC. This translates into CASSVTHQTGQETQYF. V is TRBV9 and J is TRBJ2-5, with 7 bases that match TRBD1. V was pared by 2 bases and J by 2 bases, with 9 bases of the junction left unmatched. CDR3 length: 16 residues. CDR1 and CDR2 (germline): SGDLS, YYNGEE.

This clonotype was observed many times. This sequence joins TRBV6-5 and TRBJ1-2; 7 positions match TRBD1. Germline V CDR1 and CDR2: MNHEY, SVGAGI. The V gene end was trimmed by 6 bases and the J gene end by 8 bases; junction bases not matched to a gene: 18. The length of the CDR3 is 16 residues. As DNA, the CDR3 is TGTGCCAGCAGCTCTCGAGGACAGGAAAGAACGAGCGGCTACACCTTC. Its translation: CASSSRGQERTSGYTF.

The sample holds many counts of this clonotype. CDR3 sequence: CASSLKGAGYTF. CDR3 in DNA: TGTGCCAGCAGCTTAAAGGGGGCTGGCTACACCTTC. The genes are TRBV7-9 and TRBJ1-2; 7 bases fit TRBD1. Germline CDR1 reads SEHNR; CDR2 reads FQNEAQ (reference sequence). The CDR3 covers 12 residues. Trimming cost V 2 bases and J 7 bases; bases outside gene matches: 1. The full variable domain, its missing parts supplied by reference TRBV7-9 and TRBJ1-2, is DTGVSQNPRHKITKRGQNVTFRCDPISEHNRLYWYRQTLGQGPEFLTYFQNEAQLEKSRLLSDRFSAERPKGSFSTLEIQRTEQGDSAMYLCASSLKGAGYTFGSGTRLTVV.

This clonotype was seen more than once but under ten times. The chain is built from TRBV10-3 and TRBJ2-1; 10 bases are shared with TRBD2. Germline-derived CDR1 and CDR2 are ENHRY and SYGVKD. V gave up 9 bases and J gave up 8 bases; unmatched junction bases: 10. CDR3 length: 14 residues. In DNA form, the CDR3 reads TGTGCCATAAGCGGGGGGGCCGTTGAAGATGAGCAGTTCTTC. Translation gives CAISGGAVEDEQFF.

This clonotype appeared many times. CDR3 protein: CASSLTNSDYGYTF. The CDR3, as DNA: TGTGCCAGCAGTTTAACGAACAGCGACTATGGCTACACCTTC. V usage is TRBV12-3 or TRBV12-4 and J usage is TRBJ1-2; no definite D call. Trimming took 2 bases from V and 3 from J, leaving 10 bases between them. The CDR3 has 14 residues.

This clonotype was recorded at least ten times. The chain carries TRBV12-3 or TRBV12-4 and TRBJ2-2, with TRBD2 matching over 9 bases. Germline trimming cut 8 bases from V and 2 bases from J; bases unmatched to any gene: 3. This CDR3 has 14 residues. The CDR3 here is CASGRGGNTGELFF. DNA for the CDR3: TGTGCCAGCGGGCGGGGGGGCAACACCGGGGAGCTGTTTTTT.

The DNA of the CDR3 is TGCGCCAGCAGCAGTAGACTAGCGGGGGCCGAGTACCAAGAGACCCAGTACTTC. It specifies CASSSRLAGAEYQETQYF. The chain is built from TRBV4-1 and TRBJ2-5, with 12 bases identical to TRBD2. The V and J ends lost 5 bases and 0 bases, in that order; junction bases with no gene match: 10. The CDR3 consists of 18 residues. The V gene's germline CDR1 is MGHRA and CDR2 YSYEKL.

The table lists this clonotype with many counts. The chain couples TRBV6-1 to TRBJ1-5; D not certain. Trimming pared 7 bases from V and 4 bases from J, leaving 17 bases between. CDR1 and CDR2 from the germline V gene are MNHNS and SASEGT. CDR3 length: 15 residues. The CDR3 region is CASNRGMEENQPQHF. CDR3 DNA: TGTGCCAGCAACCGTGGGATGGAGGAAAATCAGCCCCAGCATTTT.

The CDR3 DNA sequence: TGTGCCAGCAGTGATGCGGGGACCCAGTACTTC. Translating gives CASSDAGTQYF. J is TRBJ2-5 and V is TRBV25-1, with D tentatively TRBD2 (5 bases). This CDR3 has 11 amino acids. Germline V gene data show CDR1 as MGHDK and CDR2 as SYGVNS. Trimming took off 3 bases at V and 7 bases at J, with 6 bases between the two ends.

This clonotype was detected only a few times. Relative to the germline gene, one junction end is altered; a read error may explain this. The chain couples TRBV25-1 to TRBJ2-7; D is unclear. The CDR3 totals 15 residues. Germline V gene lookup returns CDR1 MGHDK and CDR2 SYGVNS. The chain's CDR3 is CASSDPGRTLYEQHF. The CDR3 DNA sequence: TGTGCCAGCAGTGACCCAGGACGGACCCTTTACGAGCAGCACTTC.

A remark on this clonotype: The junction departs from the called germline gene at one end, perhaps through a read error. The J gene is TRBJ2-5, the V gene TRBV2; 7 nucleotides match TRBD1. The germline CDR1 and CDR2 sequences are SNHLY and FYNNEI. This CDR3 is built from 13 residues. This CDR3 is CASSGDREETQDF. Written as DNA, the CDR3 is TGTGCCAGCAGCGGGGACAGAGAAGAGACCCAGGACTTC.

This clonotype was detected many times. The rearrangement joins TRBV24-1 to TRBJ1-3, with a weak D call TRBD1 (5 bases). V was shortened by 4 bases and J by 8 bases, with 17 bases between the two germline ends. Germline V gene data show CDR1 as KGHDR and CDR2 as SFDVKD. This CDR3 is built from 15 residues. CDR3 loop: CATSESPGLGDTIYF. The CDR3, as DNA: TGTGCCACCAGTGAAAGCCCAGGGCTGGGAGACACCATATATTTT.

This clonotype was found many times. The rearrangement links TRBV9 to TRBJ1-2; 9 positions agree with TRBD1. The ends lost 3 bases at V and 4 bases at J; junction bases unmatched: 7. The CDR3 spans 15 residues. The germline gives CDR1 SGDLS, CDR2 YYNGEE. Here the CDR3 reads CASSAADRGGYGYTF. The CDR3 region has the DNA TGTGCCAGCAGCGCAGCGGACAGGGGAGGCTATGGCTACACCTTC.

The chain is built from TRBV2 and TRBJ2-5, with 10 nucleotides matching TRBD2. V lost 11 bases and J lost 1; bases outside the gene matches: 4. Germline V gene sequence: CDR1 SNHLY, CDR2 FYNNEI. This CDR3 contains 13 residues. CDR3 region: CAAGTSVQETQYF. In DNA form, the CDR3 reads TGTGCCGCAGGGACTAGCGTCCAAGAGACCCAGTACTTC.

The chain couples TRBV28 to TRBJ2-7; D not certain. V dropped 6 bases and J dropped 8 bases, with 11 bases sitting between them. Germline V gene data show CDR1 as MDHEN and CDR2 as SYDVKM. This CDR3 comprises 11 residues. CDR3 sequence reads: CASRVYDKQYF. Here the CDR3 DNA reads TGTGCCAGCAGGGTTTATGACAAGCAGTACTTC.

This clonotype was counted only a few times. The chain joins TRBV11-1 to TRBJ2-2; 9 bases are shared with TRBD1. Germline V gene data show CDR1 as SGHAT and CDR2 as FQDESV (reference sequence). The CDR3 totals 16 residues. J was trimmed by 0 bases and V by 5 bases; bases with no gene match: 4. CDR3 in DNA: TGTGCCAGCAGCATGCGACAGGGGGCGAACACCGGGGAGCTGTTTTTT. The encoded protein is CASSMRQGANTGELFF.

This clonotype was observed many times. V gene TRBV5-1 combines with J gene TRBJ1-2; D not certain. The CDR3 has 14 residues. The V end was cut by 4 bases, the J end by 3 bases, with 13 bases between. Germline CDR1 SGHRS, CDR2 YFSETQ. CDR3 in DNA: TGCGCCAGCAGCGTGGGCCAGGCTGACTATGGCTACACCTTC. Residues: CASSVGQADYGYTF.

This clonotype has a count of ten or more. The chain couples TRBV12-3 or TRBV12-4 to TRBJ1-1; possible D gene TRBD1, 5 bases. V was clipped by 3 bases and J by 6 bases, with 11 bases between them. CDR3 length: 13 amino acids. The CDR3 nucleotides are TGTGCCAGCAGTTTCGGGACGGCCCCTGAAGCTTTCTTT. It translates to CASSFGTAPEAFF.

The V gene is TRBV2, the J gene TRBJ2-5; D perhaps matches TRBD2 (5 bases). This CDR3 spans 12 amino acids. Germline-derived CDR1 and CDR2 are SNHLY and FYNNEI. Trimming left V 6 bases short and J 5 bases short, with 10 bases between. CDR3 DNA: TGTGCCAGCAGCGGGGTCAGGGAGACCCAGTACTTC. Protein product: CASSGVRETQYF.

In its sample, this clonotype was seen many times. Written as DNA, the CDR3 is TGCAGTGCTCAGCCAGGGGGGAAAGAGACCCAGTACTTC. This translates into CSAQPGGKETQYF. The V and J genes are TRBV20-1 and TRBJ2-5, with a possible D match to TRBD1 (7 bases). The V end lost 5 bases, the J end lost 3 bases, and 13 bases lay between the germline ends. Germline assignment: CDR1 DFQATT and CDR2 SNEGSKA (reference sequence). The CDR3 is 13 residues long.

This clonotype was detected ten times or more. The chain has TRBV4-1 and TRBJ1-1; TRBD1 agrees at 7 bases. This CDR3 spans 18 amino acids. V lost 0 bases and J lost 3; bases outside the gene matches: 13. Germline-derived CDR1 and CDR2 are MGHRA and YSYEKL. The CDR3 here is CASSQDRNRGGGDTEAFF. CDR3 sequence (DNA): TGCGCCAGCAGCCAAGATCGGAACAGGGGAGGTGGAGACACTGAAGCTTTCTTT.